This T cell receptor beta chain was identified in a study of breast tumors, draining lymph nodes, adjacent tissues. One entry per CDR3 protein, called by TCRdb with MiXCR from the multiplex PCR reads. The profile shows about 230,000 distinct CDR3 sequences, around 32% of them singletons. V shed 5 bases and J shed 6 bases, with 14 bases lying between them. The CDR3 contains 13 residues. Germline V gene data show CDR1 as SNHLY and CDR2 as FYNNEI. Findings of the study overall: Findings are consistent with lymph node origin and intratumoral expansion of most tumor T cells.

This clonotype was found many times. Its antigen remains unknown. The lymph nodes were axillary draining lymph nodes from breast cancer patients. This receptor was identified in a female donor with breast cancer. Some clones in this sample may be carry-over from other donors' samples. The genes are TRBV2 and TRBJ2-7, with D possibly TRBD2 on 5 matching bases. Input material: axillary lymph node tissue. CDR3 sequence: CASSPRGFVEQYF. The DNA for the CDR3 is TGTGCCAGCAGTCCCCGGGGTTTTGTCGAGCAGTACTTC.